Below, 9 T cell receptor beta chains from the same sample are listed, as sequenced in a study of cytomegalovirus exposure and HLA in healthy donors. Primers for the PCR totalled 60 Vbeta and 13 Jbeta. Sequencing was performed with immunoSEQ multiplex PCR; in TCRdb, only in-frame clones are kept and a portion is missing. The profile shows a few hundred thousand clones, about 93% of them singletons. Sequenced material: PBMCs. These TCRs come from a girl aged 2-10 years in good health and CMV-seronegative.

The chain uses TRBV15 and TRBJ2-1, with 7 nucleotides matching TRBD2. The V segment lost 6 bases and the J segment 3 bases; nucleotides outside the gene matches: 8. Germline V gene data show CDR1 as LNHNV and CDR2 as YYDKDF (reference sequence). This CDR3 region has 15 residues. The CDR3 loop reads CATSEIAGFYNEQFF. The CDR3 bases are TGTGCCACCAGTGAAATAGCGGGTTTCTACAATGAGCAGTTCTTC.

V is TRBV29-1 and J is TRBJ1-1; D perhaps matches TRBD1 (6 bases). Deletions cut 4 bases from V and 1 base from J, with 10 bases between. CDR1 and CDR2 (germline): SQVTM, ANQGSEA. CDR3 length: 13 residues. The DNA for the CDR3 is TGCAGCGTTGGCCAACAGGGGAACACTGAAGCTTTCTTT. It yields the protein CSVGQQGNTEAFF.

The V gene is TRBV5-4, the J gene TRBJ2-5; 9 bases are shared with TRBD1. The junction had 5 bases not matched to a gene; V was cut back by 1 base and J by 10 bases. CDR1 and CDR2 (germline): SGHNT, YYREEE (reference sequence). CDR3 length: 13 residues. The CDR3: CASSLNSGQGQYF. The CDR3, as DNA: TGTGCCAGCAGCTTGAATTCGGGACAGGGCCAGTACTTC.

V usage is TRBV11-1 and J usage is TRBJ1-5, with D perhaps matching TRBD1 (5 bases). Deletions cut 4 bases from V and 7 bases from J, with 11 bases between. This CDR3 has 13 residues. Germline CDR1 and CDR2: SGHAT and FQDESV (reference sequence). The CDR3 sequence: CASSSRGGQPQHF. In DNA, the CDR3 is TGTGCCAGCAGCTCCCGGGGGGGGCAGCCCCAGCATTTT.

The gene calls are TRBV10-1 and TRBJ2-1, with TRBD2 identical over 14 bases. The germline V gene has CDR1 WNHNN and CDR2 SYGVQD (reference sequence). V gave up 5 bases and J gave up 10 bases; unmatched junction bases: 7. The CDR3 consists of 15 residues. The CDR3 DNA reads TGCGCCAGCAGTAAGACTAGCGGGAGGGCCGGCGAGCAGTTCTTC. Its translation: CASSKTSGRAGEQFF.

This clone was recorded only once. The chain employs TRBV6-1 and TRBJ1-2; D gene ambiguous. The CDR3 has 15 amino acids. Germline loops: CDR1 MNHNS, CDR2 SASEGT. Trimming removed 6 bases from V and 0 bases from J, with 14 bases in between. CDR3 nucleotides: TGTGCCAGCAGCCCTACACGAGGGTCTAACTATGGCTACACCTTC. This gives the protein CASSPTRGSNYGYTF.

The chain has TRBV7-2 and TRBJ2-3; D is perhaps TRBD1 (6 bases). CDR1 and CDR2 (germline): SGHTA, FQGNSA. This CDR3 region has 15 residues. V was cut by 1 base and J by 4 bases, with 12 bases left in between. The CDR3 region has the DNA TGTGCCAGCAGCTTAGTGGCAGGGGCGGCAGATACGCAGTATTTT. Translating gives CASSLVAGAADTQYF.

The chain combines TRBV7-2 with TRBJ1-5; D is possibly TRBD1 (5 bases). This CDR3 region has 15 residues. V was trimmed by 1 base and J by 6 bases, leaving 13 bases between them. Germline CDR1 and CDR2: SGHTA and FQGNSA. CDR3 in amino acids: CASSLGGGVGQPQHF. The CDR3 nucleotides read TGTGCCAGCAGCTTAGGGGGCGGGGTCGGTCAGCCCCAGCATTTT.

CDR3 loop: CASISLRTGQPNTEAFF. For the CDR3, the DNA is TGTGCCAGTATCTCACTTCGGACAGGCCAACCTAACACTGAAGCTTTCTTT. The chain recombines TRBV19 with TRBJ1-1; 7 bases align to TRBD1. The trim removed 7 bases at V and 2 bases at J, leaving 16 bases unmatched. Germline CDR1 is LNHDA and CDR2 is SQIVND (reference sequence). The CDR3 contains 17 residues.